The clone carrying this T cell receptor (beta chain) was counted a single time. This sample stems from a study of cytomegalovirus exposure and HLA in healthy donors. PCR involved 60 Vbeta and 13 Jbeta primers. Using immunoSEQ multiplex PCR, the repertoire was profiled, and TCRdb retains in-frame clones only, with some absent. Among 90,000 to 110,000 clones listed, approximately 70% were seen once. The CDR3 totals 15 residues. Germline values: CDR1 SGDLS, CDR2 YYNGEE. V lost 0 bases and J 1 base, leaving 10 bases between the germline ends. The sequenced material came from PBMCs. The TCR sequence derives from a man aged 35 to 55 in good health and CMV-seronegative. The chain has TRBV9 and TRBJ1-2; D is perhaps TRBD1 (5 bases). CDR3 DNA sequence: TGTGCCAGCAGCGTAGAGGCTCAGGGTAACTATGGCTACACCTTC. Translating it yields CASSVEAQGNYGYTF.